This TCR beta chain came from a study of control samples from healthy donors and cancer patients. Germline CDR1 and CDR2: ENHRY and SYGVKD. CDR3 length: 18 residues. J gave up 4 bases and V 1 base, and 6 bases lay outside the gene matches. The data were produced by immunoSEQ multiplex PCR, yet TCRdb's version contains in-frame clones alone and is incomplete. The data show approximately 170,000 clones, 91% seen once. The V call is TRBV10-3, the J call TRBJ2-1, with 14 nucleotides matching TRBD2. The sample was blood. This TCR came from a woman aged 25 to 39 in good health. The CDR3 loop is CAISEWTSGGPEYNEQFF. The DNA for the CDR3 is TGTGCCATCAGTGAGTGGACTAGCGGGGGGCCGGAGTACAATGAGCAGTTCTTC.